This entry lists 18 T cell receptor beta chains sequenced from one sample in a study of cytomegalovirus exposure and HLA in healthy donors. Amplification used 60 Vbeta primers and 13 Jbeta primers. Assay used: immunoSEQ multiplex PCR; TCRdb lists only in-frame clones, some missing. The sample lists about 100,000 clones, around 77% occurring once. The sequenced sample was PBMCs. The receptors come from a man between 18 and 29 years old in good health and CMV-seronegative.

This sequence joins TRBV2 and TRBJ1-2, with a tentative D call TRBD1 (6 bases). Germline CDR1 reads SNHLY; CDR2 reads FYNNEI. The V gene lost 11 bases and the J gene lost 8 bases, with 18 bases spanning the gap. The CDR3 has 12 residues. Here the CDR3 DNA reads TGTGCCGGACGTCAGACAGGTCGGGGCTACACCTTC. This encodes CAGRQTGRGYTF.

This clone was seen more than once but under ten times. V and J are TRBV2 and TRBJ2-3, with D maybe TRBD2 (7 bases). Trimming left V 3 bases short and J 5 bases short, with 18 bases between. This CDR3 has 16 residues. Looked up from germline, CDR1 is SNHLY and CDR2 is FYNNEI. The CDR3 spells CASSDIGGEGIDTQYF. CDR3 sequence (DNA): TGTGCCAGCAGTGATATAGGGGGGGAGGGCATAGATACGCAGTATTTT.

This clone appeared a few times. V usage is TRBV4-3 and J usage is TRBJ1-2; possibly TRBD1 for D (6 bases). The germline CDR1 and CDR2 sequences are LGHNA and YSLEER. The CDR3 spans 15 residues. V shed 3 bases and J shed 8 bases, with 19 bases lying between them. The CDR3 nucleotides read TGCGCCAGCAGCCACGATGTGGCGGGGGCAGGAGGCTACACCTTC. Translated, it gives CASSHDVAGAGGYTF.

The chain couples TRBV5-8 to TRBJ2-7; possibly TRBD1 for D (6 bases). Germline CDR1 is SGHTS and CDR2 is YDEGEE. The V end was cut by 2 bases, the J end by 3 bases, with 15 bases between. The CDR3 sequence is 15 residues long. The CDR3, as DNA: TGTGCCAGCAGCTTAGGTCTGGGGGACAACTACGAGCAGTACTTC. Its translation is CASSLGLGDNYEQYF.

About this clone: The sample holds other DNA sequences that translate to the same CDR3. The CDR3 loop reads CASSELAGDTDTQYF. DNA for the CDR3: TGTGCCAGCAGTGAGCTAGCGGGGGACACAGATACGCAGTATTTT. The chain carries TRBV6-1 and TRBJ2-3; 10 bases line up with TRBD2. Germline trimming cut 3 bases from V and 2 bases from J; bases unmatched to any gene: 2. The CDR3 runs 15 residues. CDR1 is MNHNS, CDR2 SASEGT, per germline.

This chain uses TRBV19 with TRBJ1-6; D unresolved. The CDR3 consists of 15 residues. CDR1 LNHDA and CDR2 SQIVND come from the germline V gene (reference sequence). V gave up 6 bases and J gave up 0 bases, with 9 bases separating them. For the CDR3, the DNA is TGTGCCAGTAGAGAACGGGGCTCCTATAATTCACCCCTCCACTTT. It encodes CASRERGSYNSPLHF.

The chain recombines TRBV12-5 with TRBJ1-2; possibly TRBD1 for D (5 bases). This CDR3 is 15 amino acids long. Looked up from germline, CDR1 is LGHNT and CDR2 is FRNRAP. V lost 5 bases, J lost 4 bases, and 17 bases lay in between. This CDR3 reads CASGPQGRLLYGYTF. The CDR3, as DNA: TGTGCTAGTGGTCCGCAGGGTCGGCTACTCTATGGCTACACCTTC.

In this sample, this clone turned up a few times. V usage is TRBV5-4 and J usage is TRBJ2-7; 7 bases are a match to TRBD2. Germline CDR1 reads SGHNT; CDR2 reads YYREEE (reference sequence). V shed 1 base and J 9 bases; nucleotides not matched to a gene: 4. The length of the CDR3 is 12 residues. DNA of the CDR3: TGTGCCAGCAGCTTGCCGGGAGGAGGGCAGTACTTC. Translation: CASSLPGGGQYF.

The chain joins TRBV7-9 to TRBJ1-1, with D maybe TRBD1 (5 bases). The germline V gene has CDR1 SEHNR and CDR2 FQNEAQ (reference sequence). The CDR3 spans 16 residues. V dropped 3 bases and J dropped 0 bases, with 14 bases sitting between them. This CDR3 reads CASSLPRGGVNTEAFF. CDR3 coding DNA: TGTGCCAGCAGCTTGCCCCGAGGAGGGGTGAACACTGAAGCTTTCTTT.

The chain has TRBV9 and TRBJ2-4; maybe TRBD1 (5 bases). V was clipped by 0 bases and J by 2 bases, with 15 bases between them. CDR1 is SGDLS, CDR2 YYNGEE, per germline. The CDR3 runs to 17 residues. This CDR3 reads CASSVDPSQGTKNIQYF. For the CDR3, the DNA is TGTGCCAGCAGCGTAGATCCGTCCCAGGGAACCAAAAACATTCAGTACTTC. The whole variable domain, remainder taken from reference TRBV9 and TRBJ2-4, is DSGVTQTPKHLITATGQRVTLRCSPRSGDLSVYWYQQSLDQGLQFLIQYYNGEERAKGNILERFSAQQFPDLHSELNLSSLELGDSALYFCASSVDPSQGTKNIQYFGAGTRLSVL.

The rearrangement links TRBV7-2 to TRBJ2-5, with 9 nucleotides matching TRBD2. The junction had 2 bases not matched to a gene; V was cut back by 1 base and J by 2 bases. Germline V lookup: CDR1 SGHTA, CDR2 FQGNSA. The CDR3 has 15 amino acids. CDR3 in amino acids: CASSLGGGVQETQYF. CDR3 sequence (DNA): TGTGCCAGCAGCTTAGGCGGGGGGGTGCAAGAGACCCAGTACTTC. Full variable domain (rest looked up from reference TRBV7-2 and TRBJ2-5): GAGVSQSPSNKVTEKGKDVELRCDPISGHTALYWYRQSLGQGLEFLIYFQGNSAPDKSGLPSDRFSAERTGGSVSTLTIQRTQQEDSAVYLCASSLGGGVQETQYFGPGTRLLVL.

V gene TRBV9 combines with J gene TRBJ1-2; 9 bases line up with TRBD1. The CDR3 runs to 15 residues. The germline CDR1 and CDR2 sequences are SGDLS and YYNGEE. With 3 bases clipped from V and 8 bases from J, the junction kept 11 bases outside the gene matches. The CDR3 loop is CASSASGTGRSGYTF. The CDR3 region has the DNA TGTGCCAGCAGCGCCTCCGGGACAGGGAGGAGCGGCTACACCTTC.

This rearrangement joins TRBV18 to TRBJ1-4; D unclear. The V end was cut by 3 bases, the J end by 0 bases, with 8 bases between. This CDR3 comprises 15 residues. CDR1 KGHSH and CDR2 LQKENI come from the germline V gene. The CDR3 sequence: CASSPESATNEKLFF. The DNA of the CDR3 is TGTGCCAGCTCACCCGAATCAGCAACTAATGAAAAACTGTTTTTT.

The table lists this clone with a count of one. The chain employs TRBV7-9 and TRBJ2-7; possibly TRBD2 for D (7 bases). The V end was cut by 7 bases, the J end by 6 bases, with 25 bases between. The CDR3 consists of 16 residues. CDR1 is SEHNR and CDR2 is FQNEAQ in the germline V gene (reference sequence). CDR3 sequence: CASTPGGGGGLGEQYF. The DNA of the CDR3 is TGTGCCAGCACCCCCGGCGGGGGAGGGGGGCTTGGCGAGCAGTACTTC.

For the CDR3, the DNA is TGTGCCAGCAGCGGAGATATGGGACAGCATAGCAATCAGCCCCAGCATTTT. Its protein is CASSGDMGQHSNQPQHF. The chain couples TRBV7-2 to TRBJ1-5; the match to TRBD1 covers 7 bases. V lost 5 bases to trimming and J lost 0 bases; unmatched junction nucleotides: 10. Germline V gene data show CDR1 as SGHTA and CDR2 as FQGNSA. This CDR3 comprises 17 residues.

The gene calls are TRBV7-2 and TRBJ2-1; maybe TRBD2 (5 bases). This CDR3 contains 16 residues. V was pared by 1 base and J by 0 bases, with 10 bases between. Germline values: CDR1 SGHTA, CDR2 FQGNSA. The CDR3 spells CASSLGASPSYNEQFF. The CDR3 region has the DNA TGTGCCAGCAGCTTAGGTGCTAGCCCCTCCTACAATGAGCAGTTCTTC. The full variable domain, its missing parts supplied by reference TRBV7-2 and TRBJ2-1, is GAGVSQSPSNKVTEKGKDVELRCDPISGHTALYWYRQSLGQGLEFLIYFQGNSAPDKSGLPSDRFSAERTGGSVSTLTIQRTQQEDSAVYLCASSLGASPSYNEQFFGPGTRLTVL.

This clone has more than one count but fewer than ten. The genes are TRBV7-9 and TRBJ1-4; D not resolved. Germline CDR1 reads SEHNR; CDR2 reads FQNEAQ (reference sequence). V lost 5 bases, J lost 0 bases, and 7 bases lay in between. CDR3 length: 14 amino acids. CDR3 sequence (DNA): TGTGCCAGCAGCCCAACTTCAACTAATGAAAAACTGTTTTTT. Its translation is CASSPTSTNEKLFF.

This clone has just one count. The rearrangement uses TRBV4-3 and TRBJ2-5; a weak D match, TRBD2 (6 bases). Trimming took 4 bases from V and 7 from J, leaving 16 bases between them. Germline assignment: CDR1 LGHNA and CDR2 YSLEER. The CDR3 extends over 14 amino acids. CDR3 in amino acids: CASSLRSGDGTQYF. The CDR3 DNA reads as TGCGCCAGCAGCCTTAGATCGGGGGATGGGACCCAGTACTTC.